Below are 25 T cell receptor beta chains sequenced from a single sample in a study of PD-L1 blockade in urothelial cancer. Time point described: peripheral blood 6 weeks after treatment start. Using immunoSEQ multiplex PCR, the repertoire was profiled, and TCRdb retains in-frame clones only, with some absent. The data contain approximately 110,000 clones, 75% to 95% of them seen just once; the ten biggest clones take up about 4%. This sample comprised PBMCs, obtained around atezolizumab (anti-PD-L1) treatment. Every receptor here comes from a man between 60 and 70 years old with urothelial cancer.

V gene TRBV6-4 combines with J gene TRBJ2-6; D ambiguous. Germline V gene data show CDR1 as MRHNA and CDR2 as SNTAGT. This CDR3 region has 15 residues. V lost 2 bases and J 1 base, leaving 6 bases between the germline ends. This chain's CDR3 is CASSDGLSGANVLTF. The CDR3 coding sequence is TGTGCCAGCAGTGACGGGCTATCTGGGGCCAACGTCCTGACTTTC.

CDR3 coding DNA: TGTGCCAGCCTCAGGGGAAGCTCTTACAATGAGCAGTTCTTC. Residues: CASLRGSSYNEQFF. The chain joins TRBV25-1 to TRBJ2-1, with a weak D call TRBD1 (6 bases). Germline CDR1 MGHDK, CDR2 SYGVNS. V dropped 8 bases and J dropped 4 bases, with 15 bases sitting between them. This CDR3 is built from 14 residues.

This chain joins TRBV7-9 and TRBJ2-7; the match to TRBD1 covers 9 bases. Germline assignment: CDR1 SEHNR and CDR2 FQNEAQ (reference sequence). The CDR3 has 13 amino acids. V trimming: 3 bases; J trimming: 5 bases; junction bases outside the gene matches: 2. CDR3: CASSFTGGNEQYF. CDR3 DNA: TGTGCCAGCAGCTTCACAGGGGGCAACGAGCAGTACTTC.

The rearrangement joins TRBV5-1 to TRBJ2-5; tentative D call: TRBD2 (5 bases). From germline, CDR1 is SGHRS and CDR2 YFSETQ. The CDR3 has 16 residues. V was cut by 0 bases and J by 9 bases, with 21 bases left in between. The CDR3 region has the DNA TGCGCCAGCAGCTTGGACCCAGACCGGGGTGTAGTGGCCCAGTACTTC. Protein sequence: CASSLDPDRGVVAQYF.

The chain recombines TRBV5-4 with TRBJ2-5; the match to TRBD1 covers 7 bases. Losses at the gene ends were 4 bases for V and 5 bases for J; bases not matched to a gene: 8. The CDR3 runs to 14 residues. Looked up from germline, CDR1 is SGHNT and CDR2 is YYREEE (reference sequence). In DNA, the CDR3 is TGTGCCAGCAGCCCGAGTACAGGGGAGGAGACCCAGTACTTC. Protein product: CASSPSTGEETQYF.

The genes are TRBV7-2 and TRBJ2-1; D uncertain. There are 13 residues in the CDR3. The V gene's germline CDR1 is SGHTA and CDR2 FQGNSA. The ends were cut back, 1 base at V and 5 bases at J, with 6 bases in the middle. This chain's CDR3 is CASSLGLNNEQFF. The CDR3 DNA is TGTGCCAGCAGCTTAGGACTGAACAATGAGCAGTTCTTC.

The chain uses TRBV27 and TRBJ1-2; 8 bases fit TRBD1. V was pared by 3 bases and J by 8 bases, with 11 bases of the junction left unmatched. Germline CDR1 is MNHEY and CDR2 is SMNVEV (reference sequence). This CDR3 region has 15 residues. In DNA form, the CDR3 reads TGTGCCAGCAGTTTTGCAGGGGGCGCGCCCGAAGGCTACACCTTC. It translates to CASSFAGGAPEGYTF.

This sequence joins TRBV7-2 and TRBJ2-7; no firm D call. Trimming removed 5 bases at V and 4 bases at J, with 12 bases between. The germline V gene has CDR1 SGHTA and CDR2 FQGNSA. This CDR3 is built from 13 residues. This CDR3 is CASSLSSLYEQYF. The CDR3 nucleotides read TGTGCCAGCAGCCTATCCTCTTTATACGAGCAGTACTTC.

J is TRBJ1-5 and V is TRBV19; D might be TRBD1 (5 bases). Germline-derived CDR1 and CDR2 are LNHDA and SQIVND (reference sequence). The V and J ends lost 6 bases and 1 base respectively, with 13 bases between them. This CDR3 has 15 amino acids. CDR3 DNA: TGTGCCAGTAGAACCAAAGACAGAAGCAATCAGCCCCAGCATTTT. Amino acids: CASRTKDRSNQPQHF.

The CDR3 DNA is TGTGCCAGCAGCAGACAGGGCTCCGAGCAGTACTTC. Its translation is CASSRQGSEQYF. This chain uses TRBV7-2 with TRBJ2-7, with 7 positions matching TRBD1. V dropped 5 bases and J dropped 6; count of bases not matched to a gene: 4. Germline V gene sequence: CDR1 SGHTA, CDR2 FQGNSA. The CDR3 length is 12 residues.

This chain connects TRBV5-1 to TRBJ2-6; 7 nucleotides line up with TRBD1. In germline, CDR1 is SGHRS, CDR2 YFSETQ. This CDR3 spans 15 amino acids. V was pared by 4 bases and J by 3 bases, with 4 bases of the junction left unmatched. The CDR3: CASSSTGDGANVLTF. The CDR3 DNA is TGCGCCAGCAGCAGTACAGGGGATGGGGCCAACGTCCTGACTTTC.

The chain carries TRBV6-1 and TRBJ2-5; 11 bases align to TRBD2. This CDR3 region has 17 residues. V was clipped by 4 bases and J by 7 bases; unmatched bases: 14. The V gene's germline CDR1 is MNHNS and CDR2 SASEGT. For the CDR3, the DNA is TGTGCCAGCAGTGGAACCGGGACTAGCGGATTGCTCGGGACCCAGTACTTC. Translation: CASSGTGTSGLLGTQYF.

The CDR3 sequence: CASSVFGGLIETQYF. The CDR3 nucleotides read TGTGCCAGCAGCGTATTTGGTGGACTTATAGAGACCCAGTACTTC. The V call is TRBV9, the J call TRBJ2-5; a weak D match, TRBD2 (5 bases). V lost 1 base, J lost 4 bases, and 14 bases lay in between. Germline V gene data show CDR1 as SGDLS and CDR2 as YYNGEE. The CDR3 spans 15 residues.

The V and J genes are TRBV27 and TRBJ2-3, with D unclear. Trimming shortened V by 6 bases and J by 1 base, and 11 bases separated the two germline ends. From germline, CDR1 is MNHEY and CDR2 SMNVEV (reference sequence). CDR3 size: 14 residues. The CDR3 nucleotides read TGTGCCAGCAGAGCACCCCTTCGCACAGATACGCAGTATTTT. Encoded protein: CASRAPLRTDTQYF.

The chain joins TRBV4-1 to TRBJ2-2, with 8 positions matching TRBD1. The CDR3 length is 15 residues. V was pared by 0 bases and J by 6 bases, with 3 bases of the junction left unmatched. The germline CDR1 and CDR2 sequences are MGHRA and YSYEKL. CDR3 coding DNA: TGCGCCAGCAGCCAAGACCAGGGGGCGTCCGGGGAGCTGTTTTTT. It encodes CASSQDQGASGELFF.

The CDR3 protein is CARTGQGFFQPQHF. The CDR3 bases are TGTGCCAGGACAGGACAGGGGTTTTTTCAGCCCCAGCATTTT. This chain connects TRBV2 to TRBJ1-5, with 9 bases fitting TRBD1. V shed 9 bases and J 6 bases; nucleotides not matched to a gene: 9. The CDR3 has 14 amino acids. Germline CDR1 and CDR2: SNHLY and FYNNEI.

The chain recombines TRBV23-1 with TRBJ1-3, with TRBD1 matching 7 bases. TRBV23-1 is designated an ORF whose function remains uncertain. The V and J ends lost 4 bases and 2 bases, in that order; junction bases with no gene match: 8. This CDR3 is 16 amino acids long. The CDR3 reads CASSRGRTGTGNTIYF. DNA of the CDR3: TGCGCCAGCAGTCGGGGCCGGACAGGAACTGGAAACACCATATATTTT.

The chain is built from TRBV9 and TRBJ2-7, with D perhaps TRBD2 (6 bases). CDR3 length equals 14 residues. Trimming stripped 2 bases from V and 4 bases from J, with 13 bases between. The germline V gene has CDR1 SGDLS and CDR2 YYNGEE. CDR3 sequence reads: CASSVGGRNYEQYF. As DNA, the CDR3 is TGTGCCAGCAGCGTCGGGGGTAGGAATTACGAGCAGTACTTC.

V is TRBV7-3 and J is TRBJ2-1, with TRBD1 identical over 7 bases. This CDR3 spans 15 amino acids. J was trimmed by 4 bases and V by 3 bases; bases with no gene match: 6. The V gene's germline CDR1 is SGHTA and CDR2 FQGTGA. The CDR3 DNA sequence: TGTGCCAGCAGCTTCAGAGACAGGGAATACAATGAGCAGTTCTTC. Its protein product is CASSFRDREYNEQFF.

The J gene is TRBJ2-3, the V gene TRBV6-5, with 7 bases identical to TRBD1. The V and J ends lost 4 bases and 7 bases, in that order; junction bases with no gene match: 2. This CDR3 spans 12 amino acids. Looked up from germline, CDR1 is MNHEY and CDR2 is SVGAGI. The CDR3 reads CASSSQGHTQYF. DNA of the CDR3: TGTGCCAGCAGTTCACAGGGGCATACGCAGTATTTT.

This chain connects TRBV9 to TRBJ2-3; 9 nucleotides align to TRBD1. The V segment lost 4 bases and the J segment 2 bases; nucleotides outside the gene matches: 8. Germline CDR1 reads SGDLS; CDR2 reads YYNGEE. The CDR3 contains 16 residues. CDR3 loop: CASSLGQGMVTDTQYF. CDR3 sequence (DNA): TGTGCCAGCAGCCTCGGACAGGGGATGGTCACAGATACGCAGTATTTT.

In its sample, this clone was seen a few times. The chain is built from TRBV6-1 and TRBJ2-5, with 13 bases identical to TRBD2. Per the germline V gene, CDR1 is MNHNS and CDR2 is SASEGT. The CDR3 covers 15 residues. Losses at the gene ends were 2 bases for V and 4 bases for J; bases not matched to a gene: 1. CDR3 protein: CASSETSGGGETQYF. CDR3 bases: TGTGCCAGCAGTGAAACTAGCGGGGGGGGAGAGACCCAGTACTTC.

The chain combines TRBV28 with TRBJ1-2, with no clear D. The CDR3 sequence is 13 residues long. Trimming left V 1 base short and J 4 bases short, with 7 bases between. The germline V gene encodes CDR1 MDHEN and CDR2 SYDVKM. The DNA for the CDR3 is TGTGCCAGCAGTTTATCGGCAGGCTATGGCTACACCTTC. This codes for CASSLSAGYGYTF.

The chain carries TRBV19 and TRBJ2-2; 9 bases agree with TRBD1. CDR1 LNHDA and CDR2 SQIVND come from the germline V gene (reference sequence). The CDR3 spans 16 residues. The J segment lost 3 bases and the V segment lost 4 bases, leaving 6 bases of the junction unmatched. CDR3 region: CASSKGQGKDTGELFF. The CDR3 DNA reads as TGTGCCAGTAGTAAAGGACAGGGGAAGGACACCGGGGAGCTGTTTTTT.

This clone was observed once. The V and J genes are TRBV10-3 and TRBJ2-2, with 11 bases matching TRBD2. Per the germline V gene, CDR1 is ENHRY and CDR2 is SYGVKD. CDR3 length: 15 residues. Losses at the gene ends were 8 bases for V and 2 bases for J; bases not matched to a gene: 4. The CDR3 DNA reads as TGTGCCATCTCCACTAGCGGGAGAAACACCGGGGAGCTGTTTTTT. This encodes CAISTSGRNTGELFF.